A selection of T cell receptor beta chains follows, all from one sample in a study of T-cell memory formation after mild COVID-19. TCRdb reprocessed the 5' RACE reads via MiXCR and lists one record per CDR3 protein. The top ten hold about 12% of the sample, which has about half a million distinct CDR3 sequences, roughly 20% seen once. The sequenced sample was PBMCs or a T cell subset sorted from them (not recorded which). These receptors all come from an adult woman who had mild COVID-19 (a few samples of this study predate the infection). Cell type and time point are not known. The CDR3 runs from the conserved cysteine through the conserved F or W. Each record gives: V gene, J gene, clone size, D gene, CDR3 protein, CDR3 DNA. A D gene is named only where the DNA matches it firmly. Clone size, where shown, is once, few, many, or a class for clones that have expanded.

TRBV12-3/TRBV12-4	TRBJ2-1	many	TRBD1	CASRPGQGYYNEQFF	TGTGCCAGCAGGCCGGGACAGGGGTACTACAATGAGCAGTTCTTC
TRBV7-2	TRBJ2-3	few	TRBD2	CASSFPVAGGPFDTQYF	TGTGCCAGCAGCTTCCCTGTAGCGGGAGGGCCTTTTGATACGCAGTATTTT
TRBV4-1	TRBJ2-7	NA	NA	CASSARPARATYEQYF	TGCGCCAGCAGCGCCCGCCCCGCGCGGGCAACCTACGAGCAGTACTTC
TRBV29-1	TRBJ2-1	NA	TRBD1	CSGIQGAGGEQFF	TGCAGCGGTATACAGGGGGCCGGGGGGGAGCAGTTCTTC
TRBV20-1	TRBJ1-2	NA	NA	CSAREDQFHGYTF	TGCAGTGCTAGAGAGGACCAGTTCCATGGCTACACCTTC
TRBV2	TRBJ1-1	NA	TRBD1	CASSGTGGDEAFF	TGTGCCAGCAGTGGGACAGGGGGAGATGAAGCTTTCTTT
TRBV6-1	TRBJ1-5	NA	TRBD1	CASSERRTGGNQPQHF	TGTGCCAGCAGTGAAAGGAGGACAGGGGGCAATCAGCCCCAGCATTTT
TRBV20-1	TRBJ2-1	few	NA	CSARDHEGSSYNEQFF	TGCAGTGCTAGAGATCACGAGGGAAGCTCCTACAATGAGCAGTTCTTC
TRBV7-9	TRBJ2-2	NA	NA	CASDSPWVNTGELFF	TGTGCCAGCGATAGCCCCTGGGTGAACACCGGGGAGCTGTTTTTT
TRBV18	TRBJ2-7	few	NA	CASSPNRQTYEQYF	TGTGCCAGCTCACCTAACAGACAGACCTACGAGCAGTACTTC
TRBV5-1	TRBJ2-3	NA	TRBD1	CASSSYRDSFTDTQYF	TGCGCCAGCAGCTCCTACCGGGACAGTTTCACAGATACGCAGTATTTT
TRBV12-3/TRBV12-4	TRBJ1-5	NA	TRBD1	CASTGWTGAGQPQHF	TGTGCCAGCACCGGGTGGACAGGGGCCGGCCAGCCCCAGCATTTT
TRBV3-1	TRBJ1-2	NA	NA	CASSQISSYTF	TGTGCCAGCAGCCAAATCTCAAGCTACACCTTC
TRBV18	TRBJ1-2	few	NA	CASSPRYNYGYTF	TGTGCCAGCTCACCCCGTTACAACTATGGCTACACCTTC
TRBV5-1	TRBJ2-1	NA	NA	CASSFQVSSYNEQFF	TGCGCCAGCAGCTTCCAGGTGAGCTCCTACAATGAGCAGTTCTTC
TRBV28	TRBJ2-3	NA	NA	CASSWTGVVTDTQYF	TGTGCCAGCAGTTGGACGGGAGTTGTCACAGATACGCAGTATTTT
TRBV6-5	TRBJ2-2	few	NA	CASTRGSNTGELFF	TGTGCCAGCACCCGGGGATCGAACACCGGGGAGCTGTTTTTT